This record looks at one T cell receptor (beta chain) sequence and its context. Germline V gives CDR1 SGDLS, CDR2 YYNGEE. J lost 6 bases, V lost 0 bases, and 11 bases had no gene match. The length of the CDR3 is 17 residues. Alopecia areata patients had lesional scalp punch biopsies and peripheral blood taken from them. Both CD4+ and CD8+ T cells were separated by sorting PBMCs. The data were obtained in a study of CD8+ T cells in alopecia areata. Following extraction, RNA underwent reverse transcription to cDNA, which served as the sequencing template. Repertoires were generated with immunoSEQ multiplex PCR, while TCRdb's copy carries only in-frame clones and drops some. The repertoire holds approximately 24,000 clones, with about 47% as singletons.

The sequence came from a human donor with alopecia areata. This chain joins TRBV9 and TRBJ2-3, with 9 bases matching TRBD2. The sequencing input was NKG2D-high CD8+ T cells sorted from blood. The CDR3 DNA follows: TGTGCCAGCAGCGTAGAAGCTAGCGGGGTTGTCCGGGATACGCAGTATTTT. Its protein product is CASSVEASGVVRDTQYF.